These 10 T cell receptor beta chains share one sample of origin, sequenced in a study of T cells in Graves' hyperthyroidism and ophthalmopathy. Template material for amplifying TCR beta CDR3 regions consisted of RNA transcripts. First-round RT-PCR of the TCR CDR3 relied on the HTBI primer set. A single record per CDR3 protein comes from TCRdb applying MiXCR to the multiplex PCR reads. The sample lists about half a million distinct CDR3 sequences, 16% occurring once. The sample consisted of blood. The receptors come from a woman aged 25-40 years with Graves' ophthalmopathy.

V gene TRBV27 combines with J gene TRBJ2-3, with 11 bases that match TRBD2. CDR3 length equals 18 residues. The V segment lost 4 bases and the J segment 5 bases; nucleotides outside the gene matches: 14. Germline V lookup: CDR1 MNHEY, CDR2 SMNVEV (reference sequence). The CDR3 region is CASSSYRGASGRQDTQYF. CDR3 nucleotide sequence: TGTGCCAGCAGTTCCTACCGGGGGGCTAGCGGGAGGCAAGATACGCAGTATTTT.

The rearrangement joins TRBV9 to TRBJ1-1; no clear D gene. There are 13 residues in the CDR3. CDR1 is SGDLS and CDR2 is YYNGEE in the germline V gene. Deletions cut 3 bases from V and 1 base from J, with 7 bases between. The CDR3 DNA reads as TGTGCCAGCAGCGCCCCCGAGAACACTGAAGCTTTCTTT. This translates into CASSAPENTEAFF.

Only a few counts were recorded for this clonotype. The rearrangement joins TRBV20-1 to TRBJ2-3; 11 bases map to TRBD2. V lost 3 bases, J lost 3 bases, and 11 bases stayed unmatched. Looked up from germline, CDR1 is DFQATT and CDR2 is SNEGSKA (reference sequence). The CDR3 has 17 amino acids. CDR3 bases: TGCAGTGCTAGCCCATCTACCGGGACTAGCGGAACAGATACGCAGTATTTT. Translation gives CSASPSTGTSGTDTQYF.

This clonotype was counted many times. The chain links TRBV28 to TRBJ1-1; D might be TRBD1 (5 bases). This CDR3 contains 14 residues. V was shortened by 6 bases and J by 2 bases, with 13 bases between the two germline ends. The germline V gene encodes CDR1 MDHEN and CDR2 SYDVKM. The DNA for the CDR3 is TGTGCCAGCAGGCTCAGGGTGCTTAACACTGAAGCTTTCTTT. This codes for CASRLRVLNTEAFF.

This clonotype has ten or more counts. The rearrangement links TRBV27 to TRBJ2-1; 9 bases line up with TRBD2. Germline CDR1 and CDR2: MNHEY and SMNVEV (reference sequence). After removal of 8 bases from V and 10 bases from J, the junction contained 9 bases not matched to a gene. The CDR3 is made up of 13 amino acids. The CDR3 DNA reads as TGTGCCAGCTCGGTAGCGGGAGAGTCCGAGCAGTTCTTC. It encodes CASSVAGESEQFF.

This clonotype was picked up many times. This chain joins TRBV6-1 and TRBJ1-1, with a tentative D call TRBD1 (5 bases). Germline CDR1 MNHNS, CDR2 SASEGT. V was clipped by 5 bases and J by 1 base, with 17 bases between them. The CDR3 is 16 residues long. CDR3 DNA sequence: TGTGCCAGCAGTTCCGAGACAGAGCCGACGAACACTGAAGCTTTCTTT. It codes for CASSSETEPTNTEAFF.

This clonotype was seen repeatedly, ten times or more. The genes are TRBV20-1 and TRBJ2-1; D ambiguous. Germline values: CDR1 DFQATT, CDR2 SNEGSKA (reference sequence). V lost 7 bases and J 4 bases, leaving 8 bases between the germline ends. This CDR3 contains 11 residues. CDR3 amino acids: CSEGTYNEQFF. The CDR3 DNA follows: TGCAGTGAAGGTACTTACAATGAGCAGTTCTTC.

The chain couples TRBV9 to TRBJ2-5; TRBD1 matches 7 bases. The CDR3 covers 16 residues. CDR1 and CDR2 (germline): SGDLS, YYNGEE. Trimming cost V 0 bases and J 7 bases; bases outside gene matches: 12. The CDR3 sequence is CASSVGERGRDGTQYF. CDR3 DNA: TGTGCCAGCAGCGTAGGGGAGAGGGGGCGCGACGGGACCCAGTACTTC.

Ten or more counts support this clonotype. The chain joins TRBV11-3 to TRBJ2-2; 7 bases are a match to TRBD1. CDR1 and CDR2 (germline): SGHNT, YENEEA. The CDR3 is 15 amino acids. Unmatched junction bases numbered 6, after V lost 3 bases and J lost 5 bases. CDR3 sequence reads: CASSLGTAKTGELFF. The CDR3 region has the DNA TGTGCCAGCAGCTTGGGGACAGCAAAAACCGGGGAGCTGTTTTTT.

Many counts were recorded for this clonotype. This chain connects TRBV18 to TRBJ2-7; D possibly corresponds to TRBD2 (5 bases). The CDR3 extends over 17 amino acids. V was cut by 0 bases and J by 0 bases, with 15 bases left in between. CDR1 and CDR2 from the germline V gene are KGHSH and LQKENI. CDR3 in DNA: TGTGCCAGCTCACCACCGAAGGGCCAACGGGGCTCCTACGAGCAGTACTTC. Translated: CASSPPKGQRGSYEQYF.